The rows below give T cell receptor beta chains drawn from one sample of a study of blood T cells in healthy people across ages. Via MiXCR, TCRdb re-called the 5' RACE reads, giving one row per CDR3 protein. The profile shows more than 900,000 distinct CDR3 sequences, approximately 32% of them singletons. These records were also assigned to another study, of T cells of mothers and their children.

The sequenced material came from blood. These TCRs come from a woman aged 40 to 50 in good health. The CDR3 runs from the conserved cysteine through the conserved F or W. A D gene is named only where the DNA matches it firmly. Rows may omit the clone size; those that give it use once, few, many or a size class.

j_gene: TRBJ2-7; abundance: few; v_gene: TRBV10-3; d_gene: -; CDR3aa: CAISESGDRYNEQYF; CDR3nt: TGTGCCATCAGTGAGTCGGGGGACCGCTACAATGAGCAGTACTTC
j_gene: TRBJ2-1; abundance: many; v_gene: TRBV5-4; d_gene: TRBD2; CDR3aa: CASRLEGLAGFISYNEQFF; CDR3nt: TGTGCCAGCAGGCTGGAGGGACTAGCGGGGTTCATATCCTACAATGAGCAGTTCTTC
j_gene: TRBJ1-4; abundance: -; v_gene: TRBV7-8; d_gene: TRBD1; CDR3aa: CASSNRDRDRDEKLFF; CDR3nt: TGTGCCAGCAGCAACCGGGACAGGGATCGGGATGAAAAACTGTTTTTT
j_gene: TRBJ2-1; abundance: -; v_gene: TRBV15; d_gene: -; CDR3aa: CATRAASPSDEQFF; CDR3nt: TGTGCCACGAGGGCGGCTTCCCCCTCGGATGAGCAGTTCTTC
j_gene: TRBJ2-4; abundance: many; v_gene: TRBV5-1; d_gene: TRBD1; CDR3aa: CASSYGQGNTNIQYF; CDR3nt: TGCGCCAGCAGCTACGGACAGGGGAATACAAACATTCAGTACTTC
j_gene: TRBJ2-1; abundance: -; v_gene: TRBV6-6; d_gene: -; CDR3aa: CASRKPNEQFF; CDR3nt: TGTGCCAGCAGAAAACCCAATGAGCAGTTCTTC
j_gene: TRBJ2-7; abundance: many; v_gene: TRBV7-2; d_gene: -; CDR3aa: CASSLTEIAYEQYF; CDR3nt: TGTGCCAGCAGCTTAACCGAAATAGCCTACGAGCAGTACTTC
j_gene: TRBJ2-5; abundance: few; v_gene: TRBV11-1; d_gene: TRBD2; CDR3aa: CASSSRTRDGETQYF; CDR3nt: TGTGCCAGCAGCTCACGGACTAGGGACGGGGAGACCCAGTACTTC
j_gene: TRBJ1-6; abundance: few; v_gene: TRBV9; d_gene: TRBD1; CDR3aa: CASSTDRGRDSPLHF; CDR3nt: TGTGCCAGCAGCACGGACAGGGGGCGCGATTCACCCCTCCACTTT
j_gene: TRBJ2-3; abundance: many; v_gene: TRBV20-1; d_gene: -; CDR3aa: CSARDSTKPTDTQYF; CDR3nt: TGCAGTGCTAGAGATTCGACAAAACCTACAGATACGCAGTATTTT
j_gene: TRBJ2-7; abundance: many; v_gene: TRBV2; d_gene: -; CDR3aa: CASGRDINYEQYF; CDR3nt: TGTGCCAGCGGCCGGGACATAAACTACGAGCAGTACTTC
j_gene: TRBJ1-2; abundance: -; v_gene: TRBV20-1; d_gene: -; CDR3aa: CSARGRTQGAYGYTF; CDR3nt: TGCAGTGCTAGAGGCCGGACTCAAGGGGCTTATGGCTACACTTTC
j_gene: TRBJ2-1; abundance: few; v_gene: TRBV28; d_gene: -; CDR3aa: CASTISGGFGNEQFF; CDR3nt: TGTGCCAGCACCATCTCGGGGGGCTTCGGGAATGAGCAGTTCTTC
j_gene: TRBJ1-3; abundance: -; v_gene: TRBV18; d_gene: -; CDR3aa: CASSPSLRQVSGNTIYF; CDR3nt: TGTGCCAGCTCACCAAGTTTGAGACAGGTCTCTGGAAACACCATATATTTT
j_gene: TRBJ2-7; abundance: many; v_gene: TRBV7-9; d_gene: -; CDR3aa: CASSSTTTEKSYEQYF; CDR3nt: TGTGCCAGCAGCTCTACCACGACAGAGAAATCCTACGAGCAGTACTTC
j_gene: TRBJ1-4; abundance: many; v_gene: TRBV20-1; d_gene: -; CDR3aa: CSASHTGYNEKLFF; CDR3nt: TGCAGTGCTAGTCACACCGGATATAATGAAAAACTGTTTTTT
j_gene: TRBJ1-2; abundance: -; v_gene: TRBV2; d_gene: -; CDR3aa: CASTATGREGYTF; CDR3nt: TGTGCCAGCACCGCTACAGGAAGGGAGGGCTACACCTTC
j_gene: TRBJ2-7; abundance: many; v_gene: TRBV5-6; d_gene: -; CDR3aa: CASSLGVEKRGSYEQYF; CDR3nt: TGTGCCAGCAGCTTGGGTGTAGAAAAACGAGGCTCCTACGAGCAGTACTTC
j_gene: TRBJ2-7; abundance: few; v_gene: TRBV28; d_gene: TRBD1; CDR3aa: CASSSRQGFHERYF; CDR3nt: TGTGCCAGCAGTTCTCGACAGGGGTTCCACGAGCGGTACTTC
j_gene: TRBJ2-7; abundance: -; v_gene: TRBV12-3/TRBV12-4; d_gene: -; CDR3aa: CASTPQGRPYEQYF; CDR3nt: TGTGCCAGCACCCCACAGGGGAGGCCCTACGAGCAGTACTTC
j_gene: TRBJ2-1; abundance: few; v_gene: TRBV27; d_gene: TRBD2; CDR3aa: CASKVGGSSYNEQFF; CDR3nt: TGTGCCAGCAAGGTGGGGGGGTCTTCCTACAATGAGCAGTTCTTC
j_gene: TRBJ2-5; abundance: -; v_gene: TRBV19; d_gene: -; CDR3aa: CASSVAGAQYF; CDR3nt: TGTGCCAGTAGCGTGGCGGGCGCCCAGTACTTC
j_gene: TRBJ1-4; abundance: -; v_gene: TRBV20-1; d_gene: -; CDR3aa: CSATRQPNEKLFF; CDR3nt: TGCAGTGCCACACGACAGCCCAATGAAAAACTGTTTTTT
j_gene: TRBJ2-5; abundance: many; v_gene: TRBV7-9; d_gene: -; CDR3aa: CATSLAIYAETQYF; CDR3nt: TGTGCCACATCCCTCGCAATTTATGCCGAGACCCAGTACTTC
j_gene: TRBJ1-2; abundance: few; v_gene: TRBV7-9; d_gene: -; CDR3aa: CASSLLSGDLYGYTF; CDR3nt: TGTGCCAGCAGCTTACTATCGGGAGACCTATATGGCTACACCTTC
j_gene: TRBJ1-2; abundance: -; v_gene: TRBV7-9; d_gene: TRBD1; CDR3aa: CASSAQTGALYGYTF; CDR3nt: TGTGCCAGCAGCGCCCAGACAGGGGCTCTGTATGGCTACACCTTC
j_gene: TRBJ1-1; abundance: -; v_gene: TRBV7-2; d_gene: -; CDR3aa: CASSLQGLIREAFF; CDR3nt: TGTGCCAGCAGCTTACAGGGGTTAATCCGGGAGGCTTTCTTT
j_gene: TRBJ1-4; abundance: -; v_gene: TRBV4-3; d_gene: TRBD1; CDR3aa: CASSQDTGTGSEKLFF; CDR3nt: TGCGCCAGCAGCCAAGATACAGGGACAGGGAGCGAAAAACTGTTTTTT
j_gene: TRBJ1-2; abundance: many; v_gene: TRBV12-3/TRBV12-4; d_gene: -; CDR3aa: CASSFQGSYGYTF; CDR3nt: TGTGCCAGCAGTTTTCAGGGGTCCTATGGCTACACCTTC
j_gene: TRBJ2-7; abundance: few; v_gene: TRBV20-1; d_gene: TRBD2; CDR3aa: CSARVGTSGVLSYEQYF; CDR3nt: TGCAGTGCTAGAGTTGGGACTAGCGGGGTTCTCTCCTACGAGCAGTACTTC
j_gene: TRBJ1-2; abundance: -; v_gene: TRBV6-5; d_gene: -; CDR3aa: CATRTPGQGGLGGYTF; CDR3nt: TGTGCCACCCGAACCCCCGGGCAGGGAGGTTTGGGAGGCTACACCTTC
j_gene: TRBJ2-3; abundance: -; v_gene: TRBV24-1; d_gene: TRBD2; CDR3aa: CATSLGLAATGTDTQYF; CDR3nt: TGTGCCACCAGTCTGGGACTAGCGGCCACCGGCACAGATACGCAGTATTTT
j_gene: TRBJ2-3; abundance: -; v_gene: TRBV7-8; d_gene: -; CDR3aa: CASSLSPGPSTDTQYF; CDR3nt: TGTGCCAGCAGCTTAAGCCCGGGACCAAGCACAGATACGCAGTATTTT
j_gene: TRBJ1-2; abundance: few; v_gene: TRBV14; d_gene: -; CDR3aa: CASSQVGLGGGYTF; CDR3nt: TGTGCCAGCAGCCAAGTTGGCCTAGGCGGTGGCTACACCTTC
j_gene: TRBJ1-2; abundance: many; v_gene: TRBV3-1; d_gene: -; CDR3aa: CASSQDGAGTNYGYTF; CDR3nt: TGTGCCAGCAGCCAAGACGGGGCCGGTACTAACTATGGCTACACCTTC
j_gene: TRBJ2-5; abundance: -; v_gene: TRBV27; d_gene: -; CDR3aa: CASSLLKNEQYF; CDR3nt: TGTGCCAGCAGCCTTCTAAAAAATGAGCAGTACTTC
j_gene: TRBJ2-7; abundance: many; v_gene: TRBV18; d_gene: -; CDR3aa: CASSPSEGLSYEQYF; CDR3nt: TGTGCCAGCTCACCGTCGGAAGGGCTCTCCTACGAGCAGTACTTC
j_gene: TRBJ1-1; abundance: -; v_gene: TRBV6-6; d_gene: -; CDR3aa: CASIGSLGDTEAFF; CDR3nt: TGTGCCAGCATTGGGTCCCTCGGGGACACTGAAGCTTTCTTT
j_gene: TRBJ1-2; abundance: many; v_gene: TRBV20-1; d_gene: -; CDR3aa: CSARTVYGYTF; CDR3nt: TGCAGTGCTAGGACAGTCTATGGCTACACCTTC
j_gene: TRBJ1-1; abundance: -; v_gene: TRBV12-3/TRBV12-4; d_gene: -; CDR3aa: CASSGPLAEAFF; CDR3nt: TGTGCCAGCAGCGGCCCCTTGGCTGAAGCTTTCTTT
j_gene: TRBJ2-7; abundance: once; v_gene: TRBV5-1; d_gene: -; CDR3aa: CASSGGQDREQYF; CDR3nt: TGCGCCAGCAGCGGGGGGCAGGATCGCGAGCAGTACTTC
j_gene: TRBJ2-3; abundance: -; v_gene: TRBV25-1; d_gene: -; CDR3aa: CASSEYGARSDTQYF; CDR3nt: TGTGCCAGCAGTGAATACGGAGCTCGGTCAGATACGCAGTATTTT
j_gene: TRBJ2-1; abundance: -; v_gene: TRBV13; d_gene: -; CDR3aa: CASSRGGSPYNEQFF; CDR3nt: TGTGCCAGCAGCCGGGGCGGCAGCCCCTACAATGAGCAGTTCTTC
j_gene: TRBJ2-7; abundance: -; v_gene: TRBV29-1; d_gene: TRBD1; CDR3aa: CSVGDTGTGGNEQYF; CDR3nt: TGCAGCGTTGGAGACACCGGGACAGGGGGGAACGAGCAGTACTTC
j_gene: TRBJ2-7; abundance: -; v_gene: TRBV7-9; d_gene: -; CDR3aa: CASSRKGDYEQYF; CDR3nt: TGTGCCAGCAGCCGTAAGGGGGACTACGAGCAGTACTTC
j_gene: TRBJ2-1; abundance: few; v_gene: TRBV18; d_gene: -; CDR3aa: CASSPPPIYNEQFF; CDR3nt: TGTGCCAGCTCACCACCGCCGATTTACAATGAGCAGTTCTTC
j_gene: TRBJ2-5; abundance: -; v_gene: TRBV7-9; d_gene: TRBD2; CDR3aa: CASSLAASGGPGSEETQYF; CDR3nt: TGTGCCAGCAGCTTAGCGGCTAGCGGGGGGCCCGGCTCGGAAGAGACCCAGTACTTC
j_gene: TRBJ2-7; abundance: few; v_gene: TRBV5-1; d_gene: TRBD1; CDR3aa: CASSLAWDRGRKEYF; CDR3nt: TGCGCCAGCAGCTTGGCATGGGACAGGGGGCGCAAGGAGTACTTC
j_gene: TRBJ1-1; abundance: once; v_gene: TRBV3-1; d_gene: -; CDR3aa: CASSQGRLGAFF; CDR3nt: TGTGCCAGCAGCCAAGGGCGTCTTGGAGCTTTCTTT
j_gene: TRBJ2-7; abundance: few; v_gene: TRBV5-6; d_gene: -; CDR3aa: CASSYRQAYEQYF; CDR3nt: TGTGCCAGCAGCTATCGACAGGCATACGAGCAGTACTTC
j_gene: TRBJ1-2; abundance: few; v_gene: TRBV4-1; d_gene: -; CDR3aa: CASTIGQNYLNYGYTF; CDR3nt: TGCGCCAGCACCATCGGACAGAACTACCTTAACTATGGCTACACCTTC
j_gene: TRBJ2-1; abundance: many; v_gene: TRBV5-1; d_gene: TRBD2; CDR3aa: CASSSTSEFYNEQFF; CDR3nt: TGCGCCAGCAGCTCGACTAGCGAGTTCTACAATGAGCAGTTCTTC
j_gene: TRBJ1-1; abundance: -; v_gene: TRBV10-3; d_gene: TRBD1; CDR3aa: CAISDPGQGAHEAFF; CDR3nt: TGTGCCATCAGTGACCCGGGACAGGGGGCTCATGAAGCTTTCTTT